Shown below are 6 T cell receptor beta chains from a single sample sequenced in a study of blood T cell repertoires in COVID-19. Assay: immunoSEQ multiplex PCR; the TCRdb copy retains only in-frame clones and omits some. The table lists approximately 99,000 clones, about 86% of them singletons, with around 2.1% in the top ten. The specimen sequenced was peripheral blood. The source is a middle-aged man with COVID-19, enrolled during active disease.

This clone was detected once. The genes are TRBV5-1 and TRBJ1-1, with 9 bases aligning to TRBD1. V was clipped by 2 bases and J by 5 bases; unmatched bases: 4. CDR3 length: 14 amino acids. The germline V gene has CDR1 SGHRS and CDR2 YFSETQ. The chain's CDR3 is CASSLGQGLTEAFF. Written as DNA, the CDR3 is TGCGCCAGCAGCTTAGGACAGGGGTTGACTGAAGCTTTCTTT.

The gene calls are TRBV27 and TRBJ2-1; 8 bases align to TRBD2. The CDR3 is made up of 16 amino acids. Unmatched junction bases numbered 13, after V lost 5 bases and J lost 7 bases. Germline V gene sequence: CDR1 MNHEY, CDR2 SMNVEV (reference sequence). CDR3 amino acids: CASSPQGLEYGNEQFF. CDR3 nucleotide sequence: TGTGCCAGCAGTCCCCAGGGACTAGAATACGGTAATGAGCAGTTCTTC.

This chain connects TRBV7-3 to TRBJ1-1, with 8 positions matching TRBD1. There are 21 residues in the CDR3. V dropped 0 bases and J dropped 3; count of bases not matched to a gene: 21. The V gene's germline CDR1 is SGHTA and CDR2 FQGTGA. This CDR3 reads CASSLTLIFFSQGQVDTEAFF. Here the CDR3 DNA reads TGTGCCAGCAGCTTAACTCTAATCTTTTTTTCGCAGGGACAGGTGGACACTGAAGCTTTCTTT.

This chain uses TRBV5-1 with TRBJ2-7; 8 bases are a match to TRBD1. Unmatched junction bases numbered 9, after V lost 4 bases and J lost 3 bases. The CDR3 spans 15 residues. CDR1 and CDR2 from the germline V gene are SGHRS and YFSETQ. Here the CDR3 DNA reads TGCGCCAGCAGCAAGGACAGGGACCCAGGCTACGAGCAGTACTTC. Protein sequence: CASSKDRDPGYEQYF.

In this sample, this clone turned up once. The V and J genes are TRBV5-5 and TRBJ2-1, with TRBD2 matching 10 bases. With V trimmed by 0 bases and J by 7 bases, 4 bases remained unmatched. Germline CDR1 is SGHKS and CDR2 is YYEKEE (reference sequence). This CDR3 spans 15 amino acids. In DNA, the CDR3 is TGTGCCAGCAGCTTGGGGGGACTAGCGAGGAATGAGCAGTTCTTC. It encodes CASSLGGLARNEQFF.

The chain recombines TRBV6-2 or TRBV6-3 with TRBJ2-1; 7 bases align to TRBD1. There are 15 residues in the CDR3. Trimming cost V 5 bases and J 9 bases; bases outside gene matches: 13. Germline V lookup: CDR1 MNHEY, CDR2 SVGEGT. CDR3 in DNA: TGTGCCAGCAGTCAAGACAGGGTTCGGGGTAGTGAGCAGTTCTTC. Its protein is CASSQDRVRGSEQFF.